One sample yielded the 25 T cell receptor beta chains listed below, sequenced in a study of Ad26.COV2.S vaccination and SARS-CoV-2 variants. Noted treatment: some 19 received Ad26.COV2.S at low or high dose, single or two shots; five or six received placebo; per-sample allocation not given. Each sample was drawn 63 days after the first injection (of vaccine or placebo). Assay: immunoSEQ multiplex PCR; the TCRdb copy retains only in-frame clones and omits some. The data show hundreds of thousands of clones, with 88% seen just once and approximately 5.9% held by the top ten. The source was peripheral blood, collected in a trial of Ad26.COV2.S vaccine versus placebo. The receptors stem from a person aged 18-65 years who received the Ad26.COV2.S COVID-19 vaccine or a placebo.

The chain couples TRBV5-1 to TRBJ2-2; D is possibly TRBD1 (5 bases). Trimming stripped 4 bases from V and 0 bases from J, with 19 bases between. Germline lookup yields CDR1 SGHRS and CDR2 YFSETQ. The CDR3 loop spans 18 amino acids. DNA of the CDR3: TGCGCCAGCAGCCCTGGTGGCAGGCTGACAGCGAACACCGGGGAGCTGTTTTTT. It specifies CASSPGGRLTANTGELFF.

The chain combines TRBV5-4 with TRBJ1-2, with D unresolved. Germline V gene sequence: CDR1 SGHNT, CDR2 YYREEE (reference sequence). CDR3 size: 15 residues. V lost 0 bases and J 2 bases, leaving 11 bases between the germline ends. The CDR3, as DNA: TGTGCCAGCAGCTTGGGGGCCGCAGCCAACTATGGCTACACCTTC. This sequence encodes CASSLGAAANYGYTF. Drawing the rest from reference TRBV5-4 and TRBJ1-2, the complete variable domain is ETGVTQSPTHLIKTRGQQVTLRCSSQSGHNTVSWYQQALGQGPQFIFQYYREEENGRGNFPPRFSGLQFPNYSSELNVNALELDDSALYLCASSLGAAANYGYTFGSGTRLTVV.

The rearrangement links TRBV6-5 to TRBJ2-7; 10 bases are a match to TRBD1. Losses at the gene ends were 6 bases for V and 7 bases for J; bases not matched to a gene: 12. CDR1 MNHEY and CDR2 SVGAGI come from the germline V gene. The CDR3 spans 15 residues. CDR3 protein: CASSLTGTGAREQYF. CDR3 bases: TGTGCCAGCAGCCTAACTGGGACAGGGGCACGAGAGCAGTACTTC.

The chain's CDR3 is CASSAIADTNYGYTF. The CDR3 bases are TGTGCCAGCAGTGCCATAGCGGACACCAACTATGGCTACACCTTC. The chain employs TRBV2 and TRBJ1-2, with a tentative D call TRBD1 (5 bases). Germline values: CDR1 SNHLY, CDR2 FYNNEI. The CDR3 sequence is 15 residues long. V lost 4 bases, J lost 2 bases, and 14 bases lay in between.

The rearrangement joins TRBV14 to TRBJ2-1, with a weak D call TRBD2 (5 bases). Germline assignment: CDR1 SGHDN and CDR2 FVKESK. Trimming took off 5 bases at V and 5 bases at J, with 7 bases between the two ends. The CDR3 covers 12 residues. For the CDR3, the DNA is TGTGCCAGCAGCTTGCGGGACAATGAGCAGTTCTTC. Its translation is CASSLRDNEQFF.

V usage is TRBV18 and J usage is TRBJ1-1; the D is unclear. The V end was cut by 5 bases, the J end by 3 bases, with 7 bases between. Germline CDR1 reads KGHSH; CDR2 reads LQKENI. The CDR3 spans 12 residues. The CDR3 region has the DNA TGTGCCAGCTCAAGCAGATACACTGAAGCTTTCTTT. It codes for CASSSRYTEAFF.

The chain recombines TRBV6-2 or TRBV6-3 with TRBJ1-2; 11 positions match TRBD1. CDR1 is MNHEY and CDR2 is SVGEGT in the germline V gene. V lost 4 bases and J lost 4; bases outside the gene matches: 2. This CDR3 contains 14 residues. The CDR3 DNA follows: TGTGCCAGCAGTTGGACAGGGGGCATCTATGGCTACACCTTC. Protein: CASSWTGGIYGYTF.

As for this clone: Because the CDR3 is missing its conserved closing phenylalanine or tryptophan, this is likely a read error. Because the CDR3's place on the DNA is in doubt, the DNA is left out and the CDR3 is given as listed by TCRdb. V usage is TRBV3-1 (or the pseudogene TRBV3-2) and J usage is TRBJ2-7; TRBD1, the table's D call, was not compared with the DNA. CDR1 and CDR2 from the germline V gene are LGHDT and YNNKEL (reference sequence). The CDR3 is 11 amino acids in total, end residues counted. CDR3 amino acids: CASSQVTVHPS.

The chain recombines TRBV5-1 with TRBJ1-5, with D tentatively TRBD1 (5 bases). Germline assignment: CDR1 SGHRS and CDR2 YFSETQ. The CDR3 runs to 15 residues. Trimming took 4 bases from V and 2 from J, leaving 13 bases between them. The CDR3 DNA reads TGCGCCAGCAGCCCAGGCGAGGGGCGCAATCAGCCCCAGCATTTT. Protein product: CASSPGEGRNQPQHF. The full variable domain, its missing parts supplied by reference TRBV5-1 and TRBJ1-5, is KAGVTQTPRYLIKTRGQQVTLSCSPISGHRSVSWYQQTPGQGLQFLFEYFSETQRNKGNFPGRFSGRQFSNSRSEMNVSTLELGDSALYLCASSPGEGRNQPQHFGDGTRLSIL.

The chain employs TRBV19 and TRBJ2-2; 7 bases map to TRBD1. The V and J ends lost 5 bases and 6 bases, in that order; junction bases with no gene match: 9. In germline, CDR1 is LNHDA, CDR2 SQIVND (reference sequence). This CDR3 has 15 residues. DNA of the CDR3: TGTGCCAGTAGTCCCCGGGACAGATCTGCCGGGGAGCTGTTTTTT. It encodes CASSPRDRSAGELFF.

The chain combines TRBV3-1 (or the pseudogene TRBV3-2) with TRBJ2-3; D is ambiguous. Germline values: CDR1 LGHDT, CDR2 YNNKEL (reference sequence). This CDR3 spans 16 amino acids. The V end was cut by 0 bases, the J end by 7 bases, with 17 bases between. CDR3 loop: CASSQDQAAGRNTQYF. The CDR3 DNA follows: TGTGCCAGCAGCCAAGATCAGGCGGCCGGTAGAAATACGCAGTATTTT.

The chain is built from TRBV7-6 and TRBJ2-2; 8 positions agree with TRBD1. Looked up from germline, CDR1 is SGHVS and CDR2 is FNYEAQ. J gave up 6 bases and V 1 base, and 4 bases lay outside the gene matches. The CDR3 is 15 residues long. Here the CDR3 reads CASSLGLDRAGELFF. As DNA, the CDR3 is TGTGCCAGCAGCTTAGGTCTGGACAGGGCCGGGGAGCTGTTTTTT.

The rearrangement uses TRBV30 and TRBJ2-3; tentative D call: TRBD2 (5 bases). V gave up 1 base and J gave up 1 base, with 6 bases separating them. Germline lookup yields CDR1 GTSNPN and CDR2 SVGIG (reference sequence). The CDR3 runs 13 residues. The CDR3 coding sequence is TGTGCCTGGAGTGGGACTGGCACAGATACGCAGTATTTT. Amino acid sequence: CAWSGTGTDTQYF.

The chain joins TRBV27 to TRBJ1-1; 8 bases map to TRBD1. V shed 7 bases, J shed 6 bases, and the junction held 7 bases outside the gene matches. The CDR3 length is 13 residues. Germline lookup yields CDR1 MNHEY and CDR2 SMNVEV (reference sequence). The CDR3 DNA sequence: TGTGCCAGCAACTTTCAGGGGGCCGCTGAAGCTTTCTTT. It encodes CASNFQGAAEAFF.

This clone was seen once. The V and J genes are TRBV30 and TRBJ1-1, with D possibly being TRBD1 (5 bases). CDR1 GTSNPN and CDR2 SVGIG come from the germline V gene (reference sequence). This CDR3 is built from 14 residues. V was trimmed by 4 bases and J by 1 base, leaving 13 bases between them. CDR3 sequence: CAWTLGTANTEAFF. CDR3 nucleotide sequence: TGTGCCTGGACCCTCGGGACCGCGAACACTGAAGCTTTCTTT.

This chain connects TRBV14 to TRBJ1-4; D uncertain. CDR3 size: 15 residues. CDR1 SGHDN and CDR2 FVKESK come from the germline V gene. Trimming took off 1 base at V and 3 bases at J, with 9 bases between the two ends. CDR3 nucleotides: TGTGCCAGCAGCCAAGTGAGGGTAGCTAATGAAAAACTGTTTTTT. Amino acid sequence: CASSQVRVANEKLFF. Drawing the rest from reference TRBV14 and TRBJ1-4, the complete variable domain is EAGVTQFPSHSVIEKGQTVTLRCDPISGHDNLYWYRRVMGKEIKFLLHFVKESKQDESGMPNNRFLAERTGGTYSTLKVQPAELEDSGVYFCASSQVRVANEKLFFGSGTQLSVL.

This chain links TRBV24-1 with TRBJ2-3; the D is unclear. Trimming removed 2 bases at V and 3 bases at J, with 11 bases between. Germline values: CDR1 KGHDR, CDR2 SFDVKD. The length of the CDR3 is 15 residues. CDR3 coding DNA: TGTGCCACCAGTGATTCGGGCCAGATAACAGATACGCAGTATTTT. Translated, it gives CATSDSGQITDTQYF.

The rearrangement joins TRBV19 to TRBJ1-1, with 10 bases that match TRBD1. Germline trimming cut 9 bases from V and 11 bases from J; bases unmatched to any gene: 15. This CDR3 is 14 amino acids long. Germline CDR1 and CDR2: LNHDA and SQIVND (reference sequence). The CDR3 nucleotides read TGTGCCAGCCGGGGACAGGGGAATTGGGGACGGGCTTTCTTT. It specifies CASRGQGNWGRAFF.

The CDR3 coding sequence is TGTGCCTGGAGTGTTCGGGGTCATGGCAATCAGCCCCAGCATTTT. Protein: CAWSVRGHGNQPQHF. The rearrangement joins TRBV30 to TRBJ1-5; D remains unclear. Germline CDR1 is GTSNPN and CDR2 is SVGIG (reference sequence). CDR3 length equals 15 residues. V lost 0 bases and J 2 bases, leaving 11 bases between the germline ends.

The chain carries TRBV27 and TRBJ2-1; no definite D call. Trimming removed 0 bases at V and 6 bases at J, with 6 bases between. Germline V CDR1 and CDR2: MNHEY, SMNVEV (reference sequence). The CDR3 runs 13 residues. The CDR3 protein is CASSLSGSNEQFF. The CDR3 region has the DNA TGTGCCAGCAGTTTATCAGGGTCCAATGAGCAGTTCTTC.

CDR3 amino acids: CASSYDRDNAGLHF. CDR3 DNA sequence: TGTGCCAGCAGTTACGACCGGGACAATGCCGGACTCCACTTT. This chain uses TRBV6-5 with TRBJ1-6; maybe TRBD1 (6 bases). The CDR3 extends over 14 amino acids. Germline V gene lookup returns CDR1 MNHEY and CDR2 SVGAGI. Trimming stripped 2 bases from V and 16 bases from J, with 18 bases between.

The V and J genes are TRBV19 and TRBJ2-7; 8 bases line up with TRBD2. The CDR3 runs 18 residues. Germline V gene data show CDR1 as LNHDA and CDR2 as SQIVND (reference sequence). J was trimmed by 0 bases and V by 4 bases; bases with no gene match: 14. The CDR3 region has the DNA TGTGCCAGTAGTAATATTAGGGATTTCAGCGGGAGCTCCTACGAGCAGTACTTC. Its translation: CASSNIRDFSGSSYEQYF.

CDR3 loop: CASSLDGSSGGEADTQYF. Written as DNA, the CDR3 is TGTGCCAGCAGCTTAGACGGCTCAAGCGGGGGGGAAGCAGATACGCAGTATTTT. The chain carries TRBV7-6 and TRBJ2-3; 10 bases match TRBD2. After removal of 1 base from V and 4 bases from J, the junction contained 11 bases not matched to a gene. CDR1 and CDR2 (germline): SGHVS, FNYEAQ. This CDR3 is built from 18 residues.

As for this clone: An end of the junction does not agree with germline; a read error may underlie this. V and J are TRBV10-2 and TRBJ2-1, with D maybe TRBD2 (5 bases). Germline V CDR1 and CDR2: WSHSY, SAAADI. This CDR3 has 12 residues. CDR3 nucleotide sequence: TGCGCCAGCGGTGAGGGCTACAATGAGCAGTTCTTC. As protein: CASGEGYNEQFF.

This clone was seen only a few times. The rearrangement joins TRBV28 to TRBJ2-7; no reliable D call. Deletions cut 5 bases from V and 3 bases from J, with 11 bases between. Germline CDR1 MDHEN, CDR2 SYDVKM. The CDR3 is 13 residues long. The CDR3 region has the DNA TGTGCCAGCAGTGTTGGAAGACTCTACGAGCAGTACTTC. Translated: CASSVGRLYEQYF.